The next 26 T cell receptor beta chains were all read from a single sample in a study of CD8+ T cells in alopecia areata. cDNA prepared by RNA extraction and subsequent reverse transcription served as the template for sequencing. Assay: immunoSEQ multiplex PCR; the TCRdb copy retains only in-frame clones and omits some. The repertoire consists of roughly 130,000 clones, with approximately 53% occurring once and the leading ten covering 3.5% to 5.5%. This material consisted of CD4+ T cells sorted from blood, taken at week 0. The receptor source for this set is a human donor with alopecia areata.

This clone has more than one count but fewer than ten. The chain has TRBV2 and TRBJ2-4; 7 nucleotides align to TRBD1. V dropped 0 bases and J dropped 9; count of bases not matched to a gene: 8. Germline CDR1 and CDR2: SNHLY and FYNNEI. The CDR3 consists of 15 residues. The DNA of the CDR3 is TGTGCCAGCAGTGAAGCGCAAGGACAGGCGGGCATTCAGTACTTC. This codes for CASSEAQGQAGIQYF.

This clone occurred a few times. This sequence joins TRBV18 and TRBJ2-2; no clear D gene. Germline values: CDR1 KGHSH, CDR2 LQKENI. This CDR3 spans 14 amino acids. V lost 2 bases and J lost 4, with 8 bases in between. The CDR3 region is CASSPVTATGELFF. CDR3 bases: TGTGCCAGCTCACCAGTCACGGCCACCGGGGAGCTGTTTTTT.

J is TRBJ2-1 and V is TRBV6-1; a possible D gene is TRBD2 (7 bases). The V end was cut by 8 bases, the J end by 8 bases, with 22 bases between. Germline CDR1 and CDR2: MNHNS and SASEGT. The CDR3 has 15 residues. This CDR3 reads CASLAGGAGDDEQFF. For the CDR3, the DNA is TGTGCCAGCCTGGCCGGGGGCGCGGGGGACGATGAGCAGTTCTTC.

The genes are TRBV20-1 and TRBJ2-7; unclear D gene. Germline V gene lookup returns CDR1 DFQATT and CDR2 SNEGSKA (reference sequence). CDR3 size: 11 residues. Trimming stripped 5 bases from V and 7 bases from J, with 12 bases between. This CDR3 reads CSAPRSEEQYF. For the CDR3, the DNA is TGCAGTGCTCCCCGATCGGAAGAGCAGTACTTC.

The chain has TRBV7-8 and TRBJ2-5; D is ambiguous. Germline CDR1 reads SGHVS; CDR2 reads FQNEAQ. CDR3 size: 11 residues. The V gene lost 3 bases and the J gene lost 5 bases, with 4 bases spanning the gap. The CDR3 protein is CASSFGETQYF. As DNA, the CDR3 is TGTGCCAGCAGCTTTGGGGAGACCCAGTACTTC.

The V and J genes are TRBV28 and TRBJ1-1; TRBD1 is a possible D gene (6 bases). V was trimmed by 3 bases and J by 1 base, leaving 9 bases between them. The CDR3 extends over 14 amino acids. Germline assignment: CDR1 MDHEN and CDR2 SYDVKM. The CDR3 sequence: CASSFLDRNTEAFF. CDR3 DNA sequence: TGTGCCAGCAGTTTCTTGGACAGGAACACTGAAGCTTTCTTT.

V gene TRBV7-2 combines with J gene TRBJ2-5; tentatively, D is TRBD1 or TRBD2 (5 bases each). CDR3 length equals 16 residues. Germline V gene data show CDR1 as SGHTA and CDR2 as FQGNSA. The V end was cut by 5 bases, the J end by 5 bases, with 21 bases between. CDR3 sequence: CASSQFPRGKGETQYF. DNA of the CDR3: TGTGCCAGCAGCCAATTCCCCCGGGGAAAGGGGGAGACCCAGTACTTC.

J is TRBJ2-4 and V is TRBV5-4; 10 nucleotides agree with TRBD1. V was clipped by 4 bases and J by 7 bases; unmatched bases: 8. Germline V lookup: CDR1 SGHNT, CDR2 YYREEE (reference sequence). The CDR3 runs to 15 residues. The CDR3 region has the DNA TGTGCCAGCAGCACCACCGGGACAGGGGTGAACATTCAGTACTTC. Translating it yields CASSTTGTGVNIQYF.

CDR3 DNA sequence: TGTGCCAGCAGTGAATCCCGGGAGGGCTACAATGAGCAGTTCTTC. Its translation is CASSESREGYNEQFF. The chain couples TRBV6-1 to TRBJ2-1, with TRBD2 matching over 8 bases. CDR1 MNHNS and CDR2 SASEGT come from the germline V gene. CDR3 length: 15 residues. With 2 bases clipped from V and 3 bases from J, the junction kept 3 bases outside the gene matches.

This chain links TRBV7-2 with TRBJ2-3; D may match TRBD1 or TRBD2 (6 bases each). This CDR3 has 14 residues. The V and J ends lost 6 bases and 1 base respectively, with 11 bases between them. CDR1 and CDR2 from the germline V gene are SGHTA and FQGNSA. CDR3: CASSKGGGTDTQYF. The CDR3 region has the DNA TGTGCCAGCAGTAAGGGGGGAGGCACAGATACGCAGTATTTT.

There are a few counts of this clone. The CDR3 DNA reads as TGTGCCAGCAGCTTGGCCGCGACAGATACGCAGTATTTT. This sequence encodes CASSLAATDTQYF. The chain employs TRBV5-4 and TRBJ2-3, with D hard to call. V was trimmed by 0 bases and J by 3 bases, leaving 5 bases between them. This CDR3 is built from 13 residues. Germline V CDR1 and CDR2: SGHNT, YYREEE (reference sequence).

The table lists this clone with a few counts. The V and J genes are TRBV18 and TRBJ1-2, with D tentatively TRBD1 (6 bases). Germline V gene data show CDR1 as KGHSH and CDR2 as LQKENI. Trimming cost V 4 bases and J 6 bases, with 18 bases left between them. The CDR3 length is 15 residues. This CDR3 is CASSRTGTPEDGYTF. The CDR3 DNA follows: TGTGCCAGCTCACGTACCGGGACACCCGAGGATGGCTACACCTTC. Filled out from reference TRBV18 and TRBJ1-2, the complete variable domain reads NAGVMQNPRHLVRRRGQEARLRCSPMKGHSHVYWYRQLPEEGLKFMVYLQKENIIDESGMPKERFSAEFPKEGPSILRIQQVVRGDSAAYFCASSRTGTPEDGYTFGSGTRLTVV.

The V gene is TRBV5-6, the J gene TRBJ2-3; D call uncertain. Trimming removed 3 bases at V and 3 bases at J, with 8 bases between. The CDR3 totals 13 residues. CDR1 is SGHDT and CDR2 is YYEEEE in the germline V gene. The CDR3 spells CASSSRPTDTQYF. The CDR3 nucleotides read TGTGCCAGCAGCTCCAGACCTACAGATACGCAGTATTTT.

This rearrangement joins TRBV9 to TRBJ1-4; tentatively, D is TRBD1 (6 bases). Germline V CDR1 and CDR2: SGDLS, YYNGEE. Trimming removed 4 bases at V and 6 bases at J, with 16 bases between. CDR3 length equals 15 residues. The DNA for the CDR3 is TGTGCCAGCAGCTTACAGGGACGCGCCTATGAAAAACTGTTTTTT. Its protein product is CASSLQGRAYEKLFF. Supplemented by reference TRBV9 and TRBJ1-4, the full variable domain reads DSGVTQTPKHLITATGQRVTLRCSPRSGDLSVYWYQQSLDQGLQFLIQYYNGEERAKGNILERFSAQQFPDLHSELNLSSLELGDSALYFCASSLQGRAYEKLFFGSGTQLSVL.

J is TRBJ2-4 and V is TRBV30, with D possibly matching TRBD1 (5 bases). Looked up from germline, CDR1 is GTSNPN and CDR2 is SVGIG (reference sequence). This CDR3 contains 12 residues. V was trimmed by 1 base and J by 15 bases, leaving 16 bases between them. The CDR3 DNA is TGTGCCTGGAGTGGGACGCAGGGTCGGCGGTACTTC. This translates into CAWSGTQGRRYF.

The chain recombines TRBV28 with TRBJ2-2, with 9 bases identical to TRBD1. This CDR3 is built from 15 residues. Trimming took 6 bases from V and 6 from J; bases not matched to a gene: 8. Germline lookup yields CDR1 MDHEN and CDR2 SYDVKM. CDR3 bases: TGTGCCAGCAGGATACAGGGGGCCAAGTCCGGGGAGCTGTTTTTT. Residues: CASRIQGAKSGELFF.

The CDR3 loop reads CASSLEERETQYF. CDR3 DNA sequence: TGCGCCAGCAGCTTGGAGGAGAGAGAGACCCAGTACTTC. This chain links TRBV5-1 with TRBJ2-5; D not certain. The CDR3 loop spans 13 amino acids. The germline V gene has CDR1 SGHRS and CDR2 YFSETQ. V lost 0 bases and J 4 bases, leaving 7 bases between the germline ends.

The gene calls are TRBV29-1 and TRBJ2-7; the match to TRBD1 covers 11 bases. Germline lookup yields CDR1 SQVTM and CDR2 ANQGSEA. V trimming: 6 bases; J trimming: 4 bases; junction bases outside the gene matches: 5. The length of the CDR3 is 13 residues. The CDR3 loop reads CSVLGTGGYEQYF. CDR3 coding DNA: TGCAGCGTCTTGGGGACAGGGGGATACGAGCAGTACTTC.

The rearrangement uses TRBV30 and TRBJ1-2; 7 bases are a match to TRBD1. The CDR3 is 13 residues long. The V and J ends lost 4 bases and 8 bases, in that order; junction bases with no gene match: 10. CDR1 and CDR2 from the germline V gene are GTSNPN and SVGIG (reference sequence). Here the CDR3 reads CAWNPTGTGGYTF. CDR3 coding DNA: TGTGCCTGGAACCCGACAGGGACGGGGGGCTACACCTTC.

The chain uses TRBV29-1 and TRBJ2-2; unclear D gene. The ends were cut back, 6 bases at V and 0 bases at J, with 8 bases in the middle. CDR3 length equals 13 residues. From germline, CDR1 is SQVTM and CDR2 ANQGSEA. CDR3 amino acids: CSVKHANTGELFF. DNA of the CDR3: TGCAGCGTAAAACATGCGAACACCGGGGAGCTGTTTTTT.

In this sample, this clone turned up a few times. The CDR3 DNA reads as TGCGCCAGCAGCCAAGATCAGCGCTCGCATGAGCAGTTCTTC. This codes for CASSQDQRSHEQFF. The chain uses TRBV4-3 and TRBJ2-1; D is uncertain. Germline V gene sequence: CDR1 LGHNA, CDR2 YSLEER. Trimming took off 0 bases at V and 8 bases at J, with 11 bases between the two ends. This CDR3 is 14 amino acids long.

The chain has TRBV10-3 and TRBJ2-1, with 8 bases aligning to TRBD2. The ends lost 6 bases at V and 12 bases at J; junction bases unmatched: 19. The CDR3 consists of 16 residues. CDR1 and CDR2 from the germline V gene are ENHRY and SYGVKD. CDR3 region: CAISFALELAVSRQFF. The CDR3 DNA sequence: TGTGCCATCAGCTTTGCCTTAGAACTAGCGGTCTCTAGGCAGTTCTTC.

This clone came up many times. The V gene is TRBV27, the J gene TRBJ2-3, with D possibly being TRBD1 (6 bases). Germline lookup yields CDR1 MNHEY and CDR2 SMNVEV (reference sequence). With 6 bases removed from V and 5 bases from J, the gap between germline ends came to 15 bases. CDR3 length equals 14 residues. Here the CDR3 reads CASRPQGLGDTQYF. In DNA, the CDR3 is TGTGCCAGCAGACCACAGGGCCTGGGAGATACGCAGTATTTT.

This clone was seen a few times. The rearrangement links TRBV5-1 to TRBJ2-3; the D call may be TRBD1 or TRBD2 (6 bases each). This CDR3 has 14 residues. Between the trimmed V and J ends, which lost 8 bases and 6 bases, there was a span of 19 bases. Germline lookup yields CDR1 SGHRS and CDR2 YFSETQ. CDR3 nucleotides: TGCGCCAGTGCCGGAGGGGGAACAAGGGATACGCAGTATTTT. It encodes CASAGGGTRDTQYF. Full variable domain (outside the CDR3, taken from reference TRBV5-1 and TRBJ2-3): KAGVTQTPRYLIKTRGQQVTLSCSPISGHRSVSWYQQTPGQGLQFLFEYFSETQRNKGNFPGRFSGRQFSNSRSEMNVSTLELGDSALYLCASAGGGTRDTQYFGPGTRLTVL.

The chain uses TRBV18 and TRBJ2-2; the D gene is possibly TRBD1 (6 bases). CDR1 KGHSH and CDR2 LQKENI come from the germline V gene. The CDR3 totals 15 residues. Trimming took off 3 bases at V and 9 bases at J, with 17 bases between the two ends. The CDR3 loop is CASSPLAGDARELFF. CDR3 in DNA: TGTGCCAGCTCACCCCTGGCAGGGGATGCCCGGGAGCTGTTTTTT. Drawing the rest from reference TRBV18 and TRBJ2-2, the complete variable domain is NAGVMQNPRHLVRRRGQEARLRCSPMKGHSHVYWYRQLPEEGLKFMVYLQKENIIDESGMPKERFSAEFPKEGPSILRIQQVVRGDSAAYFCASSPLAGDARELFFGEGSRLTVL.

This clone has a handful of counts. The chain joins TRBV7-9 to TRBJ1-1; the D gene is possibly TRBD1 (5 bases). The CDR3 loop spans 16 amino acids. V shed 2 bases and J shed 1 base, with 14 bases lying between them. Germline V gene lookup returns CDR1 SEHNR and CDR2 FQNEAQ (reference sequence). The CDR3 loop is CASSLRERGPNTEAFF. In DNA, the CDR3 is TGTGCCAGCAGCTTAAGGGAGCGGGGCCCGAACACTGAAGCTTTCTTT.